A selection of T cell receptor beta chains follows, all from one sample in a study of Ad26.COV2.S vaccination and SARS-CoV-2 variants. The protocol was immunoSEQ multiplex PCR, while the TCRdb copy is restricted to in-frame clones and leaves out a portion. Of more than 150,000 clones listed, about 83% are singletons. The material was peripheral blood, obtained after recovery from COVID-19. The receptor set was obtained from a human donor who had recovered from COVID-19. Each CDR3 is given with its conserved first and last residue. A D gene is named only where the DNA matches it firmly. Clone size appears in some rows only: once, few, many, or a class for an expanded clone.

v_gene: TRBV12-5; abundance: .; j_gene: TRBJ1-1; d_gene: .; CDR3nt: TGTGCTAGTGGTTTTTTTAACACTGAAGCTTTCTTT; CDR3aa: CASGFFNTEAFF
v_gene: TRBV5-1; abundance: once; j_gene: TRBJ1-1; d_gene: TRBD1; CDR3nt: TGCGCCAGCAGCATGCGGGACAGTTCAACTGAAGCTTTCTTT; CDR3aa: CASSMRDSSTEAFF
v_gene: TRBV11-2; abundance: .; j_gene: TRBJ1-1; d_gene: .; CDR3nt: TGTGCCAGCAGCCCCCCCGGGGGCACTGAAGCTTTCTTT; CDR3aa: CASSPPGGTEAFF
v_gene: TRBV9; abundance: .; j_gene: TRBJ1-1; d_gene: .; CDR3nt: TGTGCCAGCAGCGTAGGTTCTGGGGGAGAGGAAGCTTTCTTT; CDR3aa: CASSVGSGGEEAFF
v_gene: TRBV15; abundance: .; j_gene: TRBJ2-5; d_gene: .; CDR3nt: TGTGCCACCAGCAGAGATGTAAGAGGAGAGACCCAGTACTTC; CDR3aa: CATSRDVRGETQYF
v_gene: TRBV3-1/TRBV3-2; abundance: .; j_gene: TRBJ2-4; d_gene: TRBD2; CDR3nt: TGTGCCAGCAGCCCCCTGGCGGGGGGAGCCAAAAACATTCAGTACTTC; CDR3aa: CASSPLAGGAKNIQYF
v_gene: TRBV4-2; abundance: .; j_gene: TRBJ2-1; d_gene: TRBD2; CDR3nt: TGTCCCAGCAGCCAACTTCCAAGTCGCGGGGGGGGGAACTACAATGAGCAGTTCTTC; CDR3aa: CPSSQLPSRGGGNYNEQFF
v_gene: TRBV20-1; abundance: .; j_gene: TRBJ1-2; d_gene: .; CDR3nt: TGCAGTGCCAGCCGGGACGGTTTTTTTACCTTC; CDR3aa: CSASRDGFFTF
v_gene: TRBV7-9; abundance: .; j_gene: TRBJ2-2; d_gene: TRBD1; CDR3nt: TGTGCCAGCAGTCGGACAGGGCTCGCCGGTGAGCTGTTTTTT; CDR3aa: CASSRTGLAGELFF
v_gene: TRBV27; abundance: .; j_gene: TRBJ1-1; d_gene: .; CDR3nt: TGTGCCAGCAGTTGGCAGGGAGTTGGGTTAGCTGAAGCTTTCTTT; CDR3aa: CASSWQGVGLAEAFF
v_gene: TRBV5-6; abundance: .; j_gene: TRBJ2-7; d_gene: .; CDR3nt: TGTGCCAGCAGCTTGACCCCAGCGCCCTTAGAGCAGTACTTC; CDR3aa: CASSLTPAPLEQYF
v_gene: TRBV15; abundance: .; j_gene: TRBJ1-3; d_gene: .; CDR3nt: TGTGCCACCAGCAGGAGGACAACAGGGAACACCATATATTTT; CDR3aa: CATSRRTTGNTIYF
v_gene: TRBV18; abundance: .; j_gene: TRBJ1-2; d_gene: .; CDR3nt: TGTGCCAGCTCACCAGGGGAACAGATGGGCTACACCTTC; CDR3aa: CASSPGEQMGYTF
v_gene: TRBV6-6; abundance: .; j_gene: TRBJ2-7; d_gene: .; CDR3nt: TGTGCCAGCAGTCACCGGGGAGGGGGCGAGCAGTACTTC; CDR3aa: CASSHRGGGEQYF
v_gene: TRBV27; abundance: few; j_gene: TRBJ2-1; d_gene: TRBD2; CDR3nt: TGTGCCAGCACCCCGGGGGGGGCCTACAATGAGCAGTTCTTC; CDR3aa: CASTPGGAYNEQFF
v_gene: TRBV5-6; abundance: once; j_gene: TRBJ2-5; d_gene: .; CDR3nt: TGTGCCAGCAGCCGGCAAGAGACCCAGTACTTC; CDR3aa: CASSRQETQYF
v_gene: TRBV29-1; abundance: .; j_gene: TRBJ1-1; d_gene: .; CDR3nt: TGCAGCGTTGCCCGGGAGAGGTTCACTGAAGCTTTCTTT; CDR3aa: CSVARERFTEAFF
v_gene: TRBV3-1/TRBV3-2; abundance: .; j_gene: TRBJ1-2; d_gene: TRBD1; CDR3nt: TGTGCCAGCAGCCCCCTTCGAAGGGGGCGTTATGGCTACACCTTC; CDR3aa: CASSPLRRGRYGYTF
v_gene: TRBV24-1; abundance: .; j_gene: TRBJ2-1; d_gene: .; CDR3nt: TGTGCCACCAGTGACCCCAGGGTGGCCTACAATGAGCAGTTCTTC; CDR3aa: CATSDPRVAYNEQFF
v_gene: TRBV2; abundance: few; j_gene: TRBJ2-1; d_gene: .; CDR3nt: TGTGCCAGCGGCCTTGACGGCAATGAGCAGTTCTTC; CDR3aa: CASGLDGNEQFF
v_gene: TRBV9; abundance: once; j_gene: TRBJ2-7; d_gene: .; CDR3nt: TGTGCCAGCAGCGTAGGCGGAGGGGGCGACGAGCAGTACTTC; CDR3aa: CASSVGGGGDEQYF
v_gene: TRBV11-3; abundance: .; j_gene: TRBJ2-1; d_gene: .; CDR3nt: TGTGCCAGCAGCTCGCGCCTAAGCTCCTACAATGAGCAGTTCTTC; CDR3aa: CASSSRLSSYNEQFF